The 21 T cell receptor beta chains listed next were all sequenced from one sample in a study of blood T cell repertoires in COVID-19. The table came from immunoSEQ multiplex PCR; TCRdb's copy has only in-frame clones and leaves some out. The sample includes 240,000 or so clones, about four fifths of them seen just once. Sequenced: peripheral blood. The origin of the receptors is an elderly woman with COVID-19, enrolled during active disease.

The V call is TRBV5-1, the J call TRBJ2-1; 7 nucleotides match TRBD1. The trim removed 0 bases at V and 0 bases at J, leaving 3 bases unmatched. Germline assignment: CDR1 SGHRS and CDR2 YFSETQ. The CDR3 is made up of 16 amino acids. CDR3 in DNA: TGCGCCAGCAGCTTGGGTTCAGGGGGCTCCTACAATGAGCAGTTCTTC. Its protein product is CASSLGSGGSYNEQFF. Full variable domain (outside the CDR3, taken from reference TRBV5-1 and TRBJ2-1): KAGVTQTPRYLIKTRGQQVTLSCSPISGHRSVSWYQQTPGQGLQFLFEYFSETQRNKGNFPGRFSGRQFSNSRSEMNVSTLELGDSALYLCASSLGSGGSYNEQFFGPGTRLTVL.

The sample holds a few counts of this clone. The V call is TRBV5-1, the J call TRBJ1-1; 8 nucleotides agree with TRBD1. CDR1 is SGHRS and CDR2 is YFSETQ in the germline V gene. J lost 8 bases, V lost 3 bases, and 6 bases had no gene match. The CDR3 sequence is 13 residues long. The CDR3 spells CASSSGQGREAFF. CDR3 coding DNA: TGCGCCAGCAGCTCAGGACAGGGCCGCGAAGCTTTCTTT.

The chain employs TRBV5-4 and TRBJ1-3; possibly TRBD1 for D (6 bases). The germline CDR1 and CDR2 sequences are SGHNT and YYREEE (reference sequence). V lost 0 bases and J 0 bases, leaving 13 bases between the germline ends. The CDR3 extends over 17 amino acids. The CDR3 here is CASSLGGGIRSGNTIYF. The DNA of the CDR3 is TGTGCCAGCAGCTTGGGGGGGGGCATCCGCTCTGGAAACACCATATATTTT.

The chain uses TRBV21-1 and TRBJ1-6. TRBV21-1 is a pseudogene. CDR3 length: 18 amino acids. The CDR3 DNA follows: TGTGCCAGCAGCAAAGACGGTGGGGAGAAGTTAACCTATTCACCCCTCCACTTT. Translation: CASSKDGGEKLTYSPLHF.

This clone was counted a single time. This rearrangement joins TRBV9 to TRBJ2-1; perhaps TRBD2 as D (5 bases). Trimming took off 0 bases at V and 8 bases at J, with 15 bases between the two ends. CDR1 is SGDLS and CDR2 is YYNGEE in the germline V gene. The CDR3 is 15 amino acids. The CDR3 reads CASSVAGNRLDEQFF. The CDR3 DNA follows: TGTGCCAGCAGCGTAGCGGGGAATCGTCTCGATGAGCAGTTCTTC.

V is TRBV5-1 and J is TRBJ1-1; TRBD1 matches 10 bases. Germline V gene sequence: CDR1 SGHRS, CDR2 YFSETQ. The length of the CDR3 is 13 residues. J gave up 11 bases and V 2 bases, and 6 bases lay outside the gene matches. In nucleotides, the CDR3 is TGCGCCAGCAGCTTAGACAGGGGGCGCCGGGCTTTCTTT. Translated, it gives CASSLDRGRRAFF.

The chain links TRBV18 to TRBJ1-1; tentative D call: TRBD1 (5 bases). The V gene lost 3 bases and the J gene lost 5 bases, with 10 bases spanning the gap. Germline V gene data show CDR1 as KGHSH and CDR2 as LQKENI. The CDR3 is 13 residues long. CDR3 protein: CASSPKGRTEAFF. The CDR3, as DNA: TGTGCCAGCTCACCGAAGGGGCGAACTGAAGCTTTCTTT.

The table lists this clone with a count of one. This sequence joins TRBV5-4 and TRBJ1-4, with D maybe TRBD1 (5 bases). V was trimmed by 2 bases and J by 2 bases, leaving 7 bases between them. The germline gives CDR1 SGHNT, CDR2 YYREEE (reference sequence). This CDR3 has 14 residues. CDR3 coding DNA: TGTGCCAGCAGCTTACCAGGGACTAATGAAAAACTGTTTTTT. This codes for CASSLPGTNEKLFF.

The chain employs TRBV5-4 and TRBJ1-5; no firm D call. Germline CDR1 SGHNT, CDR2 YYREEE (reference sequence). CDR3 size: 14 residues. Deletions cut 2 bases from V and 4 bases from J, with 10 bases between. The CDR3 is CASSFWGGNQPQHF. In DNA form, the CDR3 reads TGTGCCAGCAGCTTTTGGGGAGGTAATCAGCCCCAGCATTTT.

CDR3 residues: CSAYRDREDYTF. CDR3 DNA sequence: TGCAGCGCCTACCGGGACAGGGAAGACTACACCTTC. V usage is TRBV29-1 and J usage is TRBJ1-2; TRBD1 aligns across 9 bases. Unmatched junction bases numbered 10, after V lost 7 bases and J lost 10 bases. The CDR3 runs to 12 residues. CDR1 is SQVTM and CDR2 is ANQGSEA in the germline V gene.

The chain carries TRBV7-2 and TRBJ1-1; D is unresolved. Germline V gene sequence: CDR1 SGHTA, CDR2 FQGNSA. Trimming removed 1 base from V and 1 base from J, with 7 bases in between. The CDR3 runs to 14 residues. CDR3 coding DNA: TGTGCCAGCAGCTTAGTACCCGGGAACACTGAAGCTTTCTTT. It codes for CASSLVPGNTEAFF. The full variable domain, its missing parts supplied by reference TRBV7-2 and TRBJ1-1, is GAGVSQSPSNKVTEKGKDVELRCDPISGHTALYWYRQSLGQGLEFLIYFQGNSAPDKSGLPSDRFSAERTGGSVSTLTIQRTQQEDSAVYLCASSLVPGNTEAFFGQGTRLTVV.

The chain joins TRBV6-2 or TRBV6-3 to TRBJ2-5; 7 nucleotides line up with TRBD1. This CDR3 has 15 residues. J lost 5 bases, V lost 2 bases, and 8 bases had no gene match. Per the germline V gene, CDR1 is MNHEY and CDR2 is SVGEGT. The CDR3 coding sequence is TGTGCCAGCAGTTACCGACAGGGATTGGTGGAGACCCAGTACTTC. It codes for CASSYRQGLVETQYF.

The chain couples TRBV5-4 to TRBJ2-3; no definite D call. The V end lost 0 bases, the J end lost 4 bases, and 6 bases lay between the germline ends. CDR3 length: 13 amino acids. Germline V gives CDR1 SGHNT, CDR2 YYREEE (reference sequence). The CDR3, as DNA: TGTGCCAGCAGCTTGGTTCGGGCAGATACGCAGTATTTT. Residues: CASSLVRADTQYF.

This clone was observed a few times. This rearrangement joins TRBV23-1 to TRBJ2-1; D might be TRBD2 (5 bases). TRBV23-1 is an ORF, with its function uncertain. The CDR3 consists of 12 residues. Trimming left V 6 bases short and J 7 bases short, with 10 bases between. The CDR3 DNA reads TGCGCCAGCAGGTCTAGCATGAATGAGCAGTTCTTC. Amino acids: CASRSSMNEQFF.

DNA for the CDR3: TGCAGCGTCCGGGGAGGGCTTAACTATGGCTACACCTTC. Amino acids: CSVRGGLNYGYTF. The chain employs TRBV29-1 and TRBJ1-2; D unclear. The CDR3 totals 13 residues. V was cut by 6 bases and J by 1 base, with 12 bases left in between. Germline CDR1 and CDR2: SQVTM and ANQGSEA.

The V gene is TRBV3-1 (or the pseudogene TRBV3-2), the J gene TRBJ2-5, with D possibly TRBD2 on 5 matching bases. The ends were cut back, 4 bases at V and 5 bases at J, with 14 bases in the middle. CDR1 and CDR2 from the germline V gene are LGHDT and YNNKEL (reference sequence). The CDR3 is 14 residues long. For the CDR3, the DNA is TGTGCCAGCAGCCCCCTAAGGGAGCGGGAGACCCAGTACTTC. It translates to CASSPLRERETQYF.

The rearrangement links TRBV9 to TRBJ1-2; weak D call: TRBD1 (5 bases). This CDR3 contains 15 residues. Trimming pared 4 bases from V and 3 bases from J, leaving 16 bases between. Germline V gene lookup returns CDR1 SGDLS and CDR2 YYNGEE. CDR3 residues: CASSPGGERDYGYTF. The CDR3 DNA reads as TGTGCCAGCAGCCCTGGAGGGGAAAGGGACTATGGCTACACCTTC.

This clone was picked up one time. The rearrangement joins TRBV12-3 or TRBV12-4 to TRBJ1-2; no clear D gene. Trimming stripped 4 bases from V and 2 bases from J, with 8 bases between. The CDR3 runs 13 residues. CDR3 amino acids: CASSSSFNYGYTF. The CDR3, as DNA: TGTGCCAGCAGTTCCTCTTTCAACTATGGCTACACCTTC.

The chain uses TRBV6-1 and TRBJ2-2; TRBD2 matches 8 bases. CDR1 and CDR2 from the germline V gene are MNHNS and SASEGT. V lost 2 bases, J lost 7 bases, and 12 bases stayed unmatched. This CDR3 contains 17 residues. CDR3 in amino acids: CASSERLAGRLNGELFF. The CDR3 DNA is TGTGCCAGCAGTGAACGGCTAGCGGGTCGTTTAAACGGGGAGCTGTTTTTT.

This clone was seen once. CDR3 nucleotides: TGTGCTAGTGGTTTGGACTTCGGTGCTGGCTACACCTTC. It codes for CASGLDFGAGYTF. The gene calls are TRBV12-5 and TRBJ1-2, with unresolved D. Trimming took off 1 base at V and 7 bases at J, with 10 bases between the two ends. Looked up from germline, CDR1 is LGHNT and CDR2 is FRNRAP. The CDR3 is 13 amino acids. The whole variable domain, filled in from reference TRBV12-5 and TRBJ1-2, reads DARVTQTPRHKVTEMGQEVTMRCQPILGHNTVFWYRQTMMQGLELLAYFRNRAPLDDSGMPKDRFSAEMPDATLATLKIQPSEPRDSAVYFCASGLDFGAGYTFGSGTRLTVV.

In nucleotides, the CDR3 is TGTGCCAGCCAACCCGGACTAGCGGGAGACGGACGGGAGACCCAGTACTTC. Its protein is CASQPGLAGDGRETQYF. The V and J genes are TRBV19 and TRBJ2-5, with TRBD2 identical over 13 bases. This CDR3 comprises 17 residues. CDR1 and CDR2 from the germline V gene are LNHDA and SQIVND (reference sequence). Trimming cost V 9 bases and J 5 bases; bases outside gene matches: 15.